This entry describes one T cell receptor (beta chain). Profiling relied on immunoSEQ multiplex PCR, and the TCRdb table lists in-frame clones only, not all of them. The data show around 16,000 clones, with about nine tenths seen just once and about 11% held by the top ten. The source of the sample is a study of technical replicates of blood from several donors. This CDR3 has 14 residues. V trimming: 6 bases; J trimming: 5 bases; junction bases outside the gene matches: 5. Germline CDR1 and CDR2: LNHDA and SQIVND (reference sequence). The source of this sequence is a human donor in good health. The chain uses TRBV19 and TRBJ1-5, with TRBD1 identical over 9 bases. Sequencing input: PBMCs. The CDR3: CASSRDREDQPQHF. As DNA, the CDR3 is TGTGCCAGTAGCAGGGACAGGGAGGATCAGCCCCAGCATTTT. Full variable domain (rest looked up from reference TRBV19 and TRBJ1-5): DGGITQSPKYLFRKEGQNVTLSCEQNLNHDAMYWYRQDPGQGLRLIYYSQIVNDFQKGDIAEGYSVSREKKESFPLTVTSAQKNPTAFYLCASSRDREDQPQHFGDGTRLSIL.